This T cell receptor beta chain was sequenced in a study of T cells in Graves' hyperthyroidism and ophthalmopathy. This clonotype occurred a few times. The study based diagnoses on clinical symptoms, serum thyroxine and TRAb, thyroid ultrasound and orbital computed tomography. Before ophthalmopathy appeared, progressors gave blood at initial hyperthyroidism diagnosis. TCR beta CDR3 sequences were amplified from RNA transcripts. First-round RT-PCR with HTBI primers amplified the TCR CDR3 region. TCRdb passed the multiplex PCR reads through MiXCR, listing each CDR3 protein once. The sample yields some 600,000 distinct CDR3 sequences, over 11% seen once. V shed 7 bases and J 3 bases; nucleotides not matched to a gene: 10. CDR1 and CDR2 (germline): SNHLY, FYNNEI. This CDR3 contains 16 residues.

This TCR was recovered from a woman in her twenties or thirties with Graves' hyperthyroidism that later progressed to Graves' ophthalmopathy. The chain recombines TRBV2 with TRBJ2-2; 8 nucleotides match TRBD1. Material for sequencing was blood. CDR3 sequence: CASIPSGGSDTGELFF. In DNA form, the CDR3 reads TGTGCCAGCATTCCCTCAGGGGGCTCGGACACCGGGGAGCTGTTTTTT.